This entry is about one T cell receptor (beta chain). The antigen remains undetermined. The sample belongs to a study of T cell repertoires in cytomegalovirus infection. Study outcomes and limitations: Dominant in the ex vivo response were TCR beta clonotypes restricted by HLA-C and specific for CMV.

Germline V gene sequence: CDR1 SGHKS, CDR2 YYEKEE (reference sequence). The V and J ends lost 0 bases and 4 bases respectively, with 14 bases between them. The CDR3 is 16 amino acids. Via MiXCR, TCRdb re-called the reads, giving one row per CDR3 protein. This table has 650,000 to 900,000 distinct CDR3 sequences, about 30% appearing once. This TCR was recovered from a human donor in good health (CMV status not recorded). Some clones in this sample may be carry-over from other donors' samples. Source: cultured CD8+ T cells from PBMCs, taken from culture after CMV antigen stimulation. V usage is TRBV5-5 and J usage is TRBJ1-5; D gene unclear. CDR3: CASSLDAILMNQPQHF. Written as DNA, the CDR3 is TGTGCCAGCAGCTTGGATGCCATACTAATGAATCAGCCCCAGCATTTT. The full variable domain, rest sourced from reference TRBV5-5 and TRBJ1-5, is DAGVTQSPTHLIKTRGQQVTLRCSPISGHKSVSWYQQVLGQGPQFIFQYYEKEERGRGNFPDRFSARQFPNYSSELNVNALLLGDSALYLCASSLDAILMNQPQHFGDGTRLSIL.